This T cell receptor (beta chain) was observed in a study of identical twins. Study results and limitations: Clonotypes of the beta chain that were abundant in cord blood carried fewer insertions (memory repertoires showed none).

Points on this clonotype: What it recognizes is unknown.

In germline, CDR1 is MDHEN, CDR2 SYDVKM. V was clipped by 5 bases and J by 6 bases, with 26 bases between them. CDR3 length equals 18 residues. Each cDNA held unique molecular identifiers, and template switching gave it a universal primer site. Using its own MiXCR run on the 5' RACE reads, TCRdb lists one record per CDR3 protein. This sample yields around 490,000 distinct CDR3 sequences, of which 20% to 25% are seen a single time; around 0.48% belongs to the top ten. This same sample was also taken into another study, of yellow fever vaccine responses in identical twins. This second report adds: On the reported evidence, twins' vaccine T cell responses seemed partly convergent and partly personalized.

The V call is TRBV28, the J call TRBJ2-4; D perhaps matches TRBD2 (6 bases). The sequence derives from a young woman in good health. Sample: CD4+ T cells sorted from blood. Here the CDR3 reads CASSTNPGREVRGNIQYF. CDR3 nucleotide sequence: TGTGCCAGCAGTACTAACCCGGGCAGGGAGGTTCGGGGAAACATTCAGTACTTC.